This passage covers 11 T cell receptor beta chains from one sample sequenced in a study of identical twins. One entry per CDR3 protein results from TCRdb running MiXCR on the 5' RACE reads. The sample has around 650,000 distinct CDR3 sequences, roughly 7.1% seen once. The same specimen was also included in a second study, on yellow fever vaccine responses in identical twins.

Sequencing was carried out using PBMCs. The receptor set was obtained from a woman younger than 35 in good health.

This clonotype was recorded at least ten times. This chain connects TRBV12-3 or TRBV12-4 to TRBJ1-2, with 7 bases aligning to TRBD1. CDR3 length: 16 residues. V lost 6 bases, J lost 5 bases, and 15 bases stayed unmatched. The CDR3 nucleotides are TGTGCCAGCAGACCCGGGGGAGGACAGGAGAGTTATGGCTACACCTTC. It is translated as CASRPGGGQESYGYTF.

The chain carries TRBV4-1 and TRBJ2-5; D may be TRBD1 (5 bases). V was pared by 0 bases and J by 1 base, with 15 bases between. Germline V gives CDR1 MGHRA, CDR2 YSYEKL. The CDR3 has 17 residues. In DNA form, the CDR3 reads TGCGCCAGCAGCCAAGATCGTAGGGGCCAAGGCCAAGAGACCCAGTACTTC. Translation gives CASSQDRRGQGQETQYF.

The chain has TRBV6-1 and TRBJ2-5; 12 nucleotides match TRBD2. CDR1 and CDR2 from the germline V gene are MNHNS and SASEGT. Trimming at V came to 6 bases and at J to 1 base, leaving 3 bases not matched to a gene. This CDR3 is 15 amino acids long. CDR3 in DNA: TGTGCCAGCAGACTAGCGGGGGGAACCCAAGAGACCCAGTACTTC. This sequence encodes CASRLAGGTQETQYF.

This clonotype was recorded at least ten times. The V and J genes are TRBV7-3 and TRBJ2-3, with 7 nucleotides matching TRBD2. Trimming took 1 base from V and 2 from J; bases not matched to a gene: 3. This CDR3 contains 15 residues. Germline loops: CDR1 SGHTA, CDR2 FQGTGA. The CDR3 sequence: CASSLRSGITDTQYF. CDR3 in DNA: TGTGCCAGCAGCTTAAGAAGCGGGATCACAGATACGCAGTATTTT.

The table lists this clonotype with a few counts. The V gene is TRBV2, the J gene TRBJ2-7; 10 bases are shared with TRBD2. V gave up 9 bases and J gave up 1 base; unmatched junction bases: 3. CDR1 SNHLY and CDR2 FYNNEI come from the germline V gene. The CDR3 covers 13 residues. The CDR3 bases are TGTGCCAGGGCTAGCGGGAGTTCCTACGAGCAGTACTTC. Its translation is CARASGSSYEQYF. Combining the CDR3 with reference TRBV2 and TRBJ2-7 gives the whole variable domain EPEVTQTPSHQVTQMGQEVILRCVPISNHLYFYWYRQILGQKVEFLVSFYNNEISEKSEIFDDQFSVERPDGSNFTLKIRSTKLEDSAMYFCARASGSSYEQYFGPGTRLTVT.

The V call is TRBV6-5, the J call TRBJ1-5, with a weak D call TRBD1 (6 bases). Germline V lookup: CDR1 MNHEY, CDR2 SVGAGI. Trimming removed 4 bases from V and 2 bases from J, with 12 bases in between. The CDR3 is 15 amino acids. The CDR3 reads CASSWGGARNQPQHF. The CDR3 DNA sequence: TGTGCCAGCAGTTGGGGGGGGGCCCGCAATCAGCCCCAGCATTTT.

This clonotype was picked up a small number of times. V usage is TRBV6-2 or TRBV6-3 and J usage is TRBJ2-7; maybe TRBD1 (6 bases). Germline V lookup: CDR1 MNHEY, CDR2 SVGEGT. V shed 2 bases and J shed 0 bases, with 20 bases lying between them. The CDR3 covers 18 residues. This CDR3 is CASSYAVRDIRSSYEQYF. DNA of the CDR3: TGTGCCAGCAGTTACGCGGTCAGGGACATCAGGAGCTCCTACGAGCAGTACTTC.

This clonotype has just a few counts. The chain joins TRBV25-1 to TRBJ2-1; no reliable D call. Trimming removed 2 bases at V and 8 bases at J, with 4 bases between. The germline V gene encodes CDR1 MGHDK and CDR2 SYGVNS. The CDR3 runs to 11 residues. CDR3 in DNA: TGTGCCAGCAGTGAAATTTATGAGCAGTTCTTC. It encodes CASSEIYEQFF.

V and J are TRBV28 and TRBJ2-5; a weak D match, TRBD2 (7 bases). The CDR3 has 15 residues. Germline V gene lookup returns CDR1 MDHEN and CDR2 SYDVKM. With 4 bases removed from V and 5 bases from J, the gap between germline ends came to 17 bases. CDR3 amino acids: CASSSRGGLRETQYF. CDR3 DNA: TGTGCCAGCAGTTCAAGGGGGGGCTTGAGGGAGACCCAGTACTTC.

The chain couples TRBV14 to TRBJ2-3; D perhaps matches TRBD1 (6 bases). Germline CDR1 reads SGHDN; CDR2 reads FVKESK. V lost 3 bases and J 0 bases, leaving 13 bases between the germline ends. The CDR3 spans 16 residues. The chain's CDR3 is CASSQDSLISTDTQYF. Here the CDR3 DNA reads TGTGCCAGCAGCCAGGACAGTTTAATTAGCACAGATACGCAGTATTTT.

In this sample, this clonotype turned up many times. The genes are TRBV4-1 and TRBJ2-7; 7 bases line up with TRBD1. V shed 0 bases, J shed 2 bases, and the junction held 4 bases outside the gene matches. The CDR3 length is 15 residues. Per germline, CDR1 MGHRA and CDR2 YSYEKL. DNA of the CDR3: TGCGCCAGCAGCCAAGATCATGACAGGGCCTACGAGCAGTACTTC. Its protein product is CASSQDHDRAYEQYF.